A selection of T cell receptor beta chains follows, all from one sample in a study of T-cell reconstitution after alpha-beta-depleted transplantation in children. TCRdb independently ran MiXCR on the PCR reads; one entry per CDR3 protein. Of hundreds of thousands of distinct CDR3 sequences in the sample, 10% to 15% were seen once. Material: PBMCs, mostly from graft donor cells, obtained 360 days after TCRalphabeta/CD19-depleted stem cell transplant. Receptors were obtained from a male patient under 18 who had a stem cell transplant for acute myeloid leukemia, so the T cells may come from the graft donor. Each CDR3 is given with its conserved first and last residue. D genes are given only for firm matches. Rows may omit the clone size; those that give it use once, few, many or a size class.

>TRBJ2-7|few|-|TRBV9
CASGIRDWGSSYEQYF
TGTGCCAGCGGCATCCGGGACTGGGGCAGCTCCTACGAGCAGTACTTC
>TRBJ2-3|few|TRBD1|TRBV7-2
CASSDDRGTGSDTQYF
TGTGCCAGCAGCGACGACCGCGGGACAGGTTCGGATACGCAGTATTTT
>TRBJ2-6|-|-|TRBV30
CAWNRANSGANVLTF
TGTGCCTGGAACAGGGCGAACTCTGGGGCCAACGTCCTGACTTTC
>TRBJ2-2|many|TRBD1|TRBV18
CASSRRGQGNSNTGELFF
TGTGCCAGCTCACGGCGGGGACAGGGAAATTCGAACACCGGGGAGCTGTTTTTT
>TRBJ2-3|few|-|TRBV10-3
CAISEGDTQYF
TGTGCCATCAGTGAAGGGGATACGCAGTATTTT
>TRBJ2-2|few|TRBD2|TRBV29-1
CSVAGTSGTGELFF
TGCAGCGTAGCCGGGACTAGCGGCACCGGGGAGCTGTTTTTT
>TRBJ2-5|few|-|TRBV29-1
CSVGQGGGMGQYF
TGCAGCGTTGGACAGGGTGGAGGGATGGGCCAGTACTTC
>TRBJ1-2|-|-|TRBV20-1
CSARTAPMIWGYTF
TGCAGTGCTCGGACAGCGCCTATGATCTGGGGCTACACCTTC
>TRBJ2-5|many|-|TRBV5-1
CASSFTRVPIQETQYF
TGCGCCAGCAGCTTTACGAGGGTTCCGATTCAAGAGACCCAGTACTTC
>TRBJ1-6|few|TRBD1|TRBV20-1
CSARDPRGRGDSPLHF
TGCAGTGCTAGAGATCCTAGGGGGCGCGGCGATTCACCCCTCCACTTT
>TRBJ2-2|many|-|TRBV12-3/TRBV12-4
CASSLDVSLTGELFF
TGTGCCAGCAGTTTAGACGTCTCCCTCACCGGGGAGCTGTTTTTT
>TRBJ2-1|many|TRBD2|TRBV5-1
CASSPGLADHNEQFF
TGCGCAAGCAGCCCCGGGCTAGCGGACCACAATGAGCAGTTCTTC
>TRBJ2-4|-|-|TRBV28
CASSLGWVAKNIQYF
TGTGCCAGCAGTTTAGGTTGGGTAGCCAAAAACATTCAGTACTTC
>TRBJ2-2|few|TRBD2|TRBV20-1
CSARRLAGGTGELFF
TGCAGTGCCCGTCGGCTAGCGGGGGGCACCGGGGAGCTGTTTTTT
>TRBJ2-2|few|-|TRBV27
CASSLSGETPGELFF
TGTGCCAGCAGTTTATCGGGGGAAACCCCCGGGGAGCTGTTTTTT